This T cell receptor beta chain was recovered during a study of T cells in narcolepsy. The assay was immunoSEQ multiplex PCR, and TCRdb's table has in-frame clones only and misses some. The sample consists of 25,000 to 30,000 clones, 60% to 85% of them appearing once. V lost 3 bases to trimming and J lost 11 bases, with 17 bases between them. Germline loops: CDR1 SGDLS, CDR2 YYNGEE. This CDR3 is built from 13 residues. The chain combines TRBV9 with TRBJ2-5; a possible D gene is TRBD2 (5 bases). The sample comprised memory (CD45RA-) CD4+ T cells from blood. The origin of this receptor is a human donor in good health. CDR3 amino acids: CASSEAPLREQYF. Written as DNA, the CDR3 is TGTGCCAGCAGCGAGGCCCCTTTGAGGGAGCAGTACTTC.